The 27 T cell receptor beta chains listed next were all sequenced from one sample in a study of T cell responses to AZD1222 COVID-19 vaccine. Generated by immunoSEQ multiplex PCR, the TCRdb table keeps only in-frame clones and is missing some. The sample holds fewer than 300,000 clones, approximately 95% seen once. The material sequenced was peripheral blood, taken on day 0 of AZD1222 vaccination. The receptors derive from an adult in good health.

This sequence joins TRBV20-1 and TRBJ2-3; D remains unclear. This CDR3 has 11 residues. The V gene's germline CDR1 is DFQATT and CDR2 SNEGSKA (reference sequence). V lost 6 bases, J lost 6 bases, and 10 bases lay in between. As DNA, the CDR3 is TGCAGTGCGAGCCTTATGGATACGCAGTATTTT. Its translation: CSASLMDTQYF.

The J gene is TRBJ2-1, the V gene TRBV2; the match to TRBD2 covers 9 bases. In germline, CDR1 is SNHLY, CDR2 FYNNEI. This CDR3 comprises 14 residues. The V and J ends lost 6 bases and 7 bases, in that order; junction bases with no gene match: 7. CDR3 loop: CASRLAGPENEQFF. Written as DNA, the CDR3 is TGTGCCAGCAGACTAGCGGGCCCGGAGAATGAGCAGTTCTTC.

The table lists this clone with a count of one. V is TRBV5-1 and J is TRBJ2-7; a weak D match, TRBD1 (6 bases). CDR1 is SGHRS, CDR2 YFSETQ, per germline. The V and J ends lost 5 bases and 4 bases respectively, with 16 bases between them. This CDR3 region has 14 residues. This CDR3 is CASRSTGLWYEQYF. For the CDR3, the DNA is TGCGCCAGCAGGTCTACAGGGTTGTGGTACGAGCAGTACTTC.

The chain combines TRBV28 with TRBJ1-2, with 8 bases lining up with TRBD1. The germline V gene has CDR1 MDHEN and CDR2 SYDVKM. This CDR3 has 15 amino acids. Unmatched junction bases numbered 5, after V lost 3 bases and J lost 2 bases. CDR3 bases: TGTGCCAGCAGTTTTGTGACAGGGGCCAACTATGGCTACACCTTC. It specifies CASSFVTGANYGYTF.

J is TRBJ1-4 and V is TRBV5-1; a possible D gene is TRBD1 (6 bases). Germline V gene data show CDR1 as SGHRS and CDR2 as YFSETQ. V was shortened by 0 bases and J by 4 bases, with 10 bases between the two germline ends. The CDR3 has 15 residues. The CDR3 sequence: CASSLVAGVNEKLFF. CDR3 bases: TGCGCCAGCAGCTTGGTAGCAGGGGTTAATGAAAAACTGTTTTTT. Full variable domain (outside the CDR3, taken from reference TRBV5-1 and TRBJ1-4): KAGVTQTPRYLIKTRGQQVTLSCSPISGHRSVSWYQQTPGQGLQFLFEYFSETQRNKGNFPGRFSGRQFSNSRSEMNVSTLELGDSALYLCASSLVAGVNEKLFFGSGTQLSVL.

The chain carries TRBV2 and TRBJ2-5, with D hard to call. The CDR3 is 14 amino acids. The V end lost 8 bases, the J end lost 5 bases, and 18 bases lay between the germline ends. Per germline, CDR1 SNHLY and CDR2 FYNNEI. This chain's CDR3 is CASGSARSQETQYF. In nucleotides, the CDR3 is TGTGCCAGCGGGTCGGCTAGGTCCCAGGAGACCCAGTACTTC.

The chain carries TRBV24-1 and TRBJ2-3, with TRBD2 matching over 9 bases. This CDR3 comprises 16 residues. Germline V gives CDR1 KGHDR, CDR2 SFDVKD. The V segment lost 7 bases and the J segment 6 bases; nucleotides outside the gene matches: 13. CDR3 nucleotide sequence: TGTGCCACCAGCCGTTTTGTGGCGGGAGGGAGGGATACGCAGTATTTT. Its protein product is CATSRFVAGGRDTQYF.

This clone occurred once. This rearrangement joins TRBV19 to TRBJ1-3; unclear D gene. Germline V lookup: CDR1 LNHDA, CDR2 SQIVND (reference sequence). This CDR3 has 14 amino acids. The germline V and J ends were trimmed by 7 bases and 0 bases, with 10 bases remaining between them. CDR3 loop: CASTPDPSGNTIYF. In nucleotides, the CDR3 is TGTGCCAGTACCCCGGACCCCTCTGGAAACACCATATATTTT.

V usage is TRBV28 and J usage is TRBJ1-5; tentative D call: TRBD1 (5 bases). The CDR3 extends over 16 amino acids. Trimming removed 2 bases from V and 2 bases from J, with 13 bases in between. Germline assignment: CDR1 MDHEN and CDR2 SYDVKM. CDR3: CASSLPRENGNQPQHF. The CDR3 coding sequence is TGTGCCAGCAGTTTACCCAGGGAGAACGGCAATCAGCCCCAGCATTTT. Variable domain in full (rest from reference TRBV28 and TRBJ1-5): DVKVTQSSRYLVKRTGEKVFLECVQDMDHENMFWYRQDPGLGLRLIYFSYDVKMKEKGDIPEGYSVSREKKERFSLILESASTNQTSMYLCASSLPRENGNQPQHFGDGTRLSIL.

This chain joins TRBV19 and TRBJ1-5; tentatively, D is TRBD1 (6 bases). Germline V gives CDR1 LNHDA, CDR2 SQIVND (reference sequence). The CDR3 loop spans 15 amino acids. Trimming shortened V by 2 bases and J by 5 bases, and 13 bases separated the two germline ends. The CDR3 reads CASSISGGADQPQHF. CDR3 coding DNA: TGTGCCAGTAGTATAAGCGGGGGCGCCGATCAGCCCCAGCATTTT.

The chain is built from TRBV2 and TRBJ2-7, with 7 positions matching TRBD1. Germline-derived CDR1 and CDR2 are SNHLY and FYNNEI. The CDR3 extends over 13 amino acids. V gave up 10 bases and J gave up 1 base; unmatched junction bases: 7. The CDR3: CATALQGSYEQYF. For the CDR3, the DNA is TGTGCCACCGCCTTACAGGGGTCCTACGAGCAGTACTTC.

This sequence joins TRBV5-1 and TRBJ1-2; weak D call: TRBD1 (5 bases). The length of the CDR3 is 14 residues. V was trimmed by 0 bases and J by 2 bases, leaving 8 bases between them. Germline loops: CDR1 SGHRS, CDR2 YFSETQ. Written as DNA, the CDR3 is TGCGCCAGCAGCTTGGATAGGGGAAACTATGGCTACACCTTC. Translated: CASSLDRGNYGYTF.

This clone has just one count. V gene TRBV2 combines with J gene TRBJ2-2; D is unclear. The length of the CDR3 is 13 residues. The germline V and J ends were trimmed by 4 bases and 4 bases, with 7 bases remaining between them. Germline lookup yields CDR1 SNHLY and CDR2 FYNNEI. Here the CDR3 DNA reads TGTGCCAGCAGTGTGTGGGTCACCGGGGAGCTGTTTTTT. It specifies CASSVWVTGELFF.

This clone has only one observation. This sequence joins TRBV19 and TRBJ2-1; TRBD2 agrees at 10 bases. This CDR3 has 18 residues. J was trimmed by 2 bases and V by 1 base; bases with no gene match: 8. CDR1 is LNHDA and CDR2 is SQIVND in the germline V gene (reference sequence). The CDR3 is CASSIVPSGSYTYNEQFF. As DNA, the CDR3 is TGTGCCAGTAGTATAGTCCCTAGCGGGAGTTATACCTACAATGAGCAGTTCTTC.

The chain carries TRBV20-1 and TRBJ2-7; tentatively, D is TRBD1 or TRBD2 (6 bases each). Germline values: CDR1 DFQATT, CDR2 SNEGSKA (reference sequence). Trimming shortened V by 7 bases and J by 6 bases, and 13 bases separated the two germline ends. There are 11 residues in the CDR3. The chain's CDR3 is CSVAGEAEQYF. Here the CDR3 DNA reads TGCAGTGTGGCAGGGGAGGCCGAGCAGTACTTC.

The table lists this clone with a count of one. The V gene is TRBV5-1, the J gene TRBJ1-6; D is undetermined. Between the trimmed V and J ends, which lost 0 bases and 6 bases, there was a span of 4 bases. This CDR3 region has 13 residues. Germline CDR1 is SGHRS and CDR2 is YFSETQ. This CDR3 is CASSLEPNSPLHF. CDR3 sequence (DNA): TGCGCCAGCAGCTTGGAGCCTAATTCACCCCTCCACTTT.

The count of this clone is one. This rearrangement joins TRBV10-1 to TRBJ1-2; 8 bases match TRBD1. With 5 bases clipped from V and 5 bases from J, the junction kept 1 base outside the gene matches. This CDR3 is built from 12 residues. Per the germline V gene, CDR1 is WNHNN and CDR2 is SYGVQD (reference sequence). The CDR3 loop is CASSRTGYGYTF. DNA for the CDR3: TGCGCCAGCAGTAGGACAGGGTATGGCTACACCTTC.

This chain links TRBV3-1 (or the pseudogene TRBV3-2) with TRBJ2-2, with D perhaps TRBD1 (5 bases). The CDR3 runs to 12 residues. Trimming removed 4 bases at V and 8 bases at J, with 8 bases between. Germline loops: CDR1 LGHDT, CDR2 YNNKEL (reference sequence). The chain's CDR3 is CASSPRTGELFF. CDR3 nucleotide sequence: TGTGCCAGCAGCCCCCGGACAGGGGAGCTGTTTTTT.

V and J are TRBV6-5 and TRBJ1-6; no definite D call. Deletions cut 6 bases from V and 8 bases from J, with 14 bases between. CDR1 is MNHEY, CDR2 SVGAGI, per germline. The length of the CDR3 is 14 residues. CDR3 protein: CASRPPGSYSPLHF. In nucleotides, the CDR3 is TGTGCCAGCAGGCCCCCGGGGAGTTATTCACCCCTCCACTTT.

CDR3 residues: CASLSRSEAFF. CDR3 DNA: TGTGCCAGCCTATCCCGGTCTGAAGCTTTCTTT. The chain carries TRBV28 and TRBJ1-1, with D unresolved. CDR1 MDHEN and CDR2 SYDVKM come from the germline V gene. CDR3 length equals 11 residues. The V and J ends lost 8 bases and 6 bases respectively, with 10 bases between them. Using reference TRBV28 and TRBJ1-1 for the parts outside the CDR3, the full variable domain is DVKVTQSSRYLVKRTGEKVFLECVQDMDHENMFWYRQDPGLGLRLIYFSYDVKMKEKGDIPEGYSVSREKKERFSLILESASTNQTSMYLCASLSRSEAFFGQGTRLTVV.

The chain carries TRBV6-1 and TRBJ1-1, with D perhaps matching TRBD1 (5 bases). V was clipped by 1 base and J by 6 bases, with 12 bases between them. Germline lookup yields CDR1 MNHNS and CDR2 SASEGT. The CDR3 totals 14 residues. CDR3 sequence (DNA): TGTGCCAGCAGTGAAGTCGGGGGTAGGGCTGAAGCTTTCTTT. It codes for CASSEVGGRAEAFF.

The chain is built from TRBV19 and TRBJ1-2; TRBD1 matches at 9 bases. This CDR3 has 14 residues. V lost 5 bases and J lost 4; bases outside the gene matches: 5. Germline V lookup: CDR1 LNHDA, CDR2 SQIVND (reference sequence). The CDR3 bases are TGTGCCAGTAGTTGGGGACAGGGTGGCTATGGCTACACCTTC. It specifies CASSWGQGGYGYTF.

CDR3 sequence reads: CASNLDRTNSPLHF. CDR3 in DNA: TGTGCCAGTAACTTGGACAGGACCAATTCACCCCTCCACTTT. The rearrangement links TRBV19 to TRBJ1-6, with 7 positions matching TRBD1. The junction had 7 bases not matched to a gene; V was cut back by 7 bases and J by 7 bases. The germline V gene encodes CDR1 LNHDA and CDR2 SQIVND (reference sequence). The CDR3 spans 14 residues.

The CDR3 spells CASKNPGTHEQYF. The DNA of the CDR3 is TGTGCCAGCAAAAACCCTGGGACCCACGAGCAGTACTTC. The chain links TRBV28 to TRBJ2-7; possibly TRBD1 or TRBD2 for D (5 bases each). With 7 bases removed from V and 5 bases from J, the gap between germline ends came to 15 bases. CDR1 MDHEN and CDR2 SYDVKM come from the germline V gene. This CDR3 is 13 amino acids long. Using reference TRBV28 and TRBJ2-7 for the parts outside the CDR3, the full variable domain is DVKVTQSSRYLVKRTGEKVFLECVQDMDHENMFWYRQDPGLGLRLIYFSYDVKMKEKGDIPEGYSVSREKKERFSLILESASTNQTSMYLCASKNPGTHEQYFGPGTRLTVT.

About this clone: The junction differs from germline at one of its ends, possibly a read error. The genes are TRBV5-1 and TRBJ1-6; 9 nucleotides match TRBD1. CDR1 is SGHRS and CDR2 is YFSETQ in the germline V gene. CDR3 length equals 15 residues. The CDR3 bases are TGCGCCAGCAGCTATGACAGGGGGTATACTTCACCCCTCCACTTT. Translation gives CASSYDRGYTSPLHF.

The gene calls are TRBV30 and TRBJ1-5; D is unresolved. V lost 1 base to trimming and J lost 6 bases, with 10 bases between them. This CDR3 has 13 residues. Looked up from germline, CDR1 is GTSNPN and CDR2 is SVGIG (reference sequence). CDR3 in amino acids: CAWSGSYGQPQHF. CDR3 bases: TGTGCCTGGAGTGGCTCCTATGGTCAGCCCCAGCATTTT.

The table lists this clone with a few counts. CDR3 nucleotides: TGCGCCAGCAGCCAAGTCGTACCGAGCGGGAGTGAACAGTTCTTC. As protein: CASSQVVPSGSEQFF. The chain recombines TRBV4-1 with TRBJ2-1; 8 nucleotides line up with TRBD2. Germline V lookup: CDR1 MGHRA, CDR2 YSYEKL. The CDR3 loop spans 15 amino acids. After removal of 1 base from V and 13 bases from J, the junction contained 12 bases not matched to a gene.